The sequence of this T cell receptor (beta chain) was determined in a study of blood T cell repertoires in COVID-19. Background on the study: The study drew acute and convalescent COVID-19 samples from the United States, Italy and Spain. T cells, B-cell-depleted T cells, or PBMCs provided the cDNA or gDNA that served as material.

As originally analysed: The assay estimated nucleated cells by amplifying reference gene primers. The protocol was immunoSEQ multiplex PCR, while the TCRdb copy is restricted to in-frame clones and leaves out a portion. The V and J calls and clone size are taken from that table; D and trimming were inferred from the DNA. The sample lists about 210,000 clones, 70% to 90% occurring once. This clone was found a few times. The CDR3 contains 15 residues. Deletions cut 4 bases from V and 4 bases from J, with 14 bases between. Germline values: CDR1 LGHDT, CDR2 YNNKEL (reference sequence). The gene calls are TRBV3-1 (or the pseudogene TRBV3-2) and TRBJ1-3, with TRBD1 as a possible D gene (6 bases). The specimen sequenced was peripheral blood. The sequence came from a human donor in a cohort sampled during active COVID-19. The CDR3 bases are TGTGCCAGCAGCCTAACGGACAGAGGGGGAAACACCATATATTTT. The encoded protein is CASSLTDRGGNTIYF.